Only one count was recorded for the clone carrying this T cell receptor beta chain. The germline V and J ends were trimmed by 1 base and 5 bases, with 16 bases remaining between them. This CDR3 has 15 residues. Germline values: CDR1 SGHNT, CDR2 YYREEE (reference sequence). TCRdb's copy holds only in-frame clones and misses some; the assay was immunoSEQ multiplex PCR. The table records about 69,000 clones, over 80% of them present only once. This sample was included in a study of technical replicates of blood from several donors. Sequences were obtained from PBMCs. The clonotype originates from a human donor in good health. Some clones in this sample may be carry-over from other donors' samples. J is TRBJ2-7 and V is TRBV5-4, with TRBD2 as a possible D gene (5 bases). The CDR3 DNA reads as TGTGCCAGCAGCTTGAGGTCGGGGTTAAGGAACGAGCAGTACTTC. This gives the protein CASSLRSGLRNEQYF.